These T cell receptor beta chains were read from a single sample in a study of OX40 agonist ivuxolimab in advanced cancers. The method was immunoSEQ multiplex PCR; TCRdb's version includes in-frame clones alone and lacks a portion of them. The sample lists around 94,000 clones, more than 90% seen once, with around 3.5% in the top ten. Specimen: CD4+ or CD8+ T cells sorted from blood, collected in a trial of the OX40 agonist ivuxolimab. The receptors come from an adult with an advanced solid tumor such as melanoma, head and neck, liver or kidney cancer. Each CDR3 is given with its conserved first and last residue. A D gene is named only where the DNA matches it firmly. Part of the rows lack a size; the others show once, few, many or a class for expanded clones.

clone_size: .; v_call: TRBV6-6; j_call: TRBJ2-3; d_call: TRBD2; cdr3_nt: TGTGCCAGCAGTTACCTACAGCGGGGTAGCACAGATACGCAGTATTTT; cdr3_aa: CASSYLQRGSTDTQYF
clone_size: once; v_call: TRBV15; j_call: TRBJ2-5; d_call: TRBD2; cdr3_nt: TGTGCCACCAGCAGAGATCAGGGAGGGTTGGAGACCCAGTACTTC; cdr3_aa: CATSRDQGGLETQYF
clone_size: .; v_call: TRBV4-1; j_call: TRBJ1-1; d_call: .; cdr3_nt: TGCGCCAGCAGCCAAGACTCTCGGCTCTTCACTGAAGCTTTCTTT; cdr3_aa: CASSQDSRLFTEAFF
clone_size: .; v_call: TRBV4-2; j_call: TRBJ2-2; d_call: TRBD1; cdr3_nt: TGTGCCAGCAGCCAAGATAACCCGGACAGGATAAACGGGGAGCTGTTTTTT; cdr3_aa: CASSQDNPDRINGELFF
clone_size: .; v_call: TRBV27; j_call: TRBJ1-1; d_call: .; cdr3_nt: TGTGCCAGCAGTTTATTTGGGGGGACTGAAGCTTTCTTT; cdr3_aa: CASSLFGGTEAFF
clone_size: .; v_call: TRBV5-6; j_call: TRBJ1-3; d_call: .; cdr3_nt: TGTGCCAGCAGCTTAGAGACCGGGACAACTGGAAACACCATATATTTT; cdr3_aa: CASSLETGTTGNTIYF
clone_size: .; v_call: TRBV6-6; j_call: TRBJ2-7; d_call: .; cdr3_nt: TGTGCCAGCAGTTTTGGCGGCACCTACGAGCAGTACTTC; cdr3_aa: CASSFGGTYEQYF
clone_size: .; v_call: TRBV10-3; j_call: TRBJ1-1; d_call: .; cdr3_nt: TGTGCCATCAGTGAAGCTCTATACACTGAAGCTTTCTTT; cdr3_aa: CAISEALYTEAFF
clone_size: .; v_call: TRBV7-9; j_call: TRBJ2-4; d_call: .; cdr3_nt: TGTGCCAGCGTTAAGGGATACATTCAGTACTTC; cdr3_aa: CASVKGYIQYF
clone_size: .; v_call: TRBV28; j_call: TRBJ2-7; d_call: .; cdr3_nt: TGTGCCAGCAGTCCCCACAGAGGTGCCTACGAGCAGTACTTC; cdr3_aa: CASSPHRGAYEQYF
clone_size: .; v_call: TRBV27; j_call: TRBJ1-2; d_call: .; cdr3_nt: TGTGCCAGCAGTTGGCGTGTCGGCTATGGCTACACCTTC; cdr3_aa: CASSWRVGYGYTF
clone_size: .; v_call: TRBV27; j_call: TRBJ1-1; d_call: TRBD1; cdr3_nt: TGTGCCAGCAGTTTCGGGACAGTAACTGAAGCTTTCTTT; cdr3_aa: CASSFGTVTEAFF
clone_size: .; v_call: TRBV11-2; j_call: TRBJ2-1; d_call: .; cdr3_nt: TGTGCCAGCAGCTTAGCGGAGGTTGAGCAGTTCTTC; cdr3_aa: CASSLAEVEQFF
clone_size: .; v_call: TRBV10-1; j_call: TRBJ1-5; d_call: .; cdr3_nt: TGCGCCAGCAGTGAGTCGCAGGAGCCCCAGCATTTT; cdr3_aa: CASSESQEPQHF
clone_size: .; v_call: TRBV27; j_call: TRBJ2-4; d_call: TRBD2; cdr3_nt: TGTGCCAGCAGTCCGACTAGCGGAAACATTCAGTACTTC; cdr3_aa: CASSPTSGNIQYF
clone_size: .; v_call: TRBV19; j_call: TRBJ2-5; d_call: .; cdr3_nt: TGTGCCAGTAGTATAGACCCAGAAGAGACCCAGTACTTC; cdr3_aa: CASSIDPEETQYF
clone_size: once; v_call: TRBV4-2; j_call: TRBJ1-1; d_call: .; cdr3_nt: TGTGCCAGCAGCCCCTGGGACGGGCAAAACACTGAAGCTTTCTTT; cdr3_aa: CASSPWDGQNTEAFF
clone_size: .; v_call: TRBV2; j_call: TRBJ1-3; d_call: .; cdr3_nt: TGTGCCAGCAAGACCGGAAACACCATATATTTT; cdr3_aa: CASKTGNTIYF
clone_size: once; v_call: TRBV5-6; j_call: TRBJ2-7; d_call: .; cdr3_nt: TGTGCCAGCAGCTTGGGGAGTAGCGGCTACTACGAGCAGTACTTC; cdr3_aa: CASSLGSSGYYEQYF
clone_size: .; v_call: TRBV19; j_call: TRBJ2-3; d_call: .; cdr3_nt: TGTGCCAGTAGTATGTATCTTCGGGACACAGATACGCAGTATTTT; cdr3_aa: CASSMYLRDTDTQYF
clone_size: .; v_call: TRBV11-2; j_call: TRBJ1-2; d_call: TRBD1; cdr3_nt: TGTGCCAGCAGCTTAGAGCCGGGACAGGGAAGGTATGGCTACACCTTC; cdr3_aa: CASSLEPGQGRYGYTF
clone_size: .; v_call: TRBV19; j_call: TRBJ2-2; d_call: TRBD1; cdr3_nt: TGTGCCAGTAGTATAAGCCGGACAGGCACCGGGGAGCTGTTTTTT; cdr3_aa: CASSISRTGTGELFF
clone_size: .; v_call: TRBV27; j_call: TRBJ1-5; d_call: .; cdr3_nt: TGTGCCAGCGGGGCAAGGGGGACTGGGCAGCCCCAGCATTTT; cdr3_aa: CASGARGTGQPQHF
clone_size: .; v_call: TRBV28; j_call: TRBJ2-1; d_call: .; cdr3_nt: TGTGCCAGCAGCCAAGACAGGTTAGGGGATGAGCAGTTCTTC; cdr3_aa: CASSQDRLGDEQFF
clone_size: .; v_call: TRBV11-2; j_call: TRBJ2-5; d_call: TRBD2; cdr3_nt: TGTGCCAGCAGCTTAGGGACTAGCGGGGGAGGTGAGACCCAGTACTTC; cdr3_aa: CASSLGTSGGGETQYF
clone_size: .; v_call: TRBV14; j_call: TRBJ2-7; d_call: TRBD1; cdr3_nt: TGTGCCAGCAGCTCGGACAGGGGTGAGCAGTACTTC; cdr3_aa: CASSSDRGEQYF
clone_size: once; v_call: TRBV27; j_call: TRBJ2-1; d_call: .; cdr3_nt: TGTGCCAGCAGCCGGGGGTCCTACAATGAGCAGTTCTTC; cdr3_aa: CASSRGSYNEQFF